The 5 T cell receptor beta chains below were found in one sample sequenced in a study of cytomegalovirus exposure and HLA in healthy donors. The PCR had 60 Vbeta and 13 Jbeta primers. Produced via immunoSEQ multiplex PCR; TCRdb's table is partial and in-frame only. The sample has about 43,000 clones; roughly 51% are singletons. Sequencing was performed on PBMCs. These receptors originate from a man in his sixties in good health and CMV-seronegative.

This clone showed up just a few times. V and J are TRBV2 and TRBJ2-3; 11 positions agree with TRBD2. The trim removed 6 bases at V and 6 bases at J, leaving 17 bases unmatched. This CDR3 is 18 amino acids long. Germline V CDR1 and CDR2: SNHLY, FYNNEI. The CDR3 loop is CASSRALSSGGALDTQYF. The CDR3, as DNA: TGTGCCAGCAGCCGGGCCCTGAGTAGCGGGGGGGCTTTGGATACGCAGTATTTT.

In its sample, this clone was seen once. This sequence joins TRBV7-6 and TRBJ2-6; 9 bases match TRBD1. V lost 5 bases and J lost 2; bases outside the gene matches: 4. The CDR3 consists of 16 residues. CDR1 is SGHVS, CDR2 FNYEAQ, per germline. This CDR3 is CASSPTGGTGANVLTF. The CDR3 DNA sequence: TGTGCCAGCAGCCCAACAGGGGGCACTGGGGCCAACGTCCTGACTTTC.

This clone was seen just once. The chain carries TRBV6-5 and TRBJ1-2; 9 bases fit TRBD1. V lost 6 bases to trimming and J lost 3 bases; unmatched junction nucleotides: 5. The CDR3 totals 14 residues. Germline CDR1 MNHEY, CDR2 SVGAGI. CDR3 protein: CASRGTGYHYGYTF. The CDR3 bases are TGTGCCAGCAGGGGGACAGGGTACCACTATGGCTACACCTTC.

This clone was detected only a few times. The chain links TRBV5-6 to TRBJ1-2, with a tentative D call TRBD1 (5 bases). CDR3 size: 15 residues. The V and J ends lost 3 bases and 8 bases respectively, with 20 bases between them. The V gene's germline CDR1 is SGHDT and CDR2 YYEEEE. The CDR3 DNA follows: TGTGCCAGCAGCTCCAGAGGTCGTGGGGCTCGGGGCTACACCTTC. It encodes CASSSRGRGARGYTF.

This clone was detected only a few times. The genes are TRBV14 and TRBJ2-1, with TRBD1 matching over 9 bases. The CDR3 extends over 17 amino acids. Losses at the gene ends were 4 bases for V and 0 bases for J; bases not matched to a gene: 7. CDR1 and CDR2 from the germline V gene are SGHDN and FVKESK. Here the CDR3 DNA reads TGTGCCAGCAGCCTAATACAGGGGGCCGGCTCCTACAATGAGCAGTTCTTC. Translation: CASSLIQGAGSYNEQFF.